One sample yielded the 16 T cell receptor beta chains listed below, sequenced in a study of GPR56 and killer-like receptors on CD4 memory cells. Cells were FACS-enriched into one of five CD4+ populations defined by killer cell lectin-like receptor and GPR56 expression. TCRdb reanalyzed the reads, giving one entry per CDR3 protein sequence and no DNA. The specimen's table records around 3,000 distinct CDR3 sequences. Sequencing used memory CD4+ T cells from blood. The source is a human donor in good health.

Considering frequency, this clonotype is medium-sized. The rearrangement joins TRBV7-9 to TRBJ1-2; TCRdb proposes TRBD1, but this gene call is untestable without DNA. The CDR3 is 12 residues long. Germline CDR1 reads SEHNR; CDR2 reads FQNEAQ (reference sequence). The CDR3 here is CASSSPQGGYTF.

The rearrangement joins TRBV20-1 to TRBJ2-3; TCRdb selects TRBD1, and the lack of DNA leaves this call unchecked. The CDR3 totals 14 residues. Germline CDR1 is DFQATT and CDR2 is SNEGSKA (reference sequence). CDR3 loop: CSGMTARQGDTQYF.

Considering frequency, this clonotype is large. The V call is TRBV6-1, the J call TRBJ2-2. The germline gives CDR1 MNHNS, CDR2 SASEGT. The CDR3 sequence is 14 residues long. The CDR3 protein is CASAAHGVTGELFF.

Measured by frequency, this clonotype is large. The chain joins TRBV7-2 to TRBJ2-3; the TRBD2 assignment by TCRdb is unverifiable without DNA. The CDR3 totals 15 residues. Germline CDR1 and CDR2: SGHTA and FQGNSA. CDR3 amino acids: CASSIVAGRTDTQYF. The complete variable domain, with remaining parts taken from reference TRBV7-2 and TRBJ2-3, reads GAGVSQSPSNKVTEKGKDVELRCDPISGHTALYWYRQSLGQGLEFLIYFQGNSAPDKSGLPSDRFSAERTGGSVSTLTIQRTQQEDSAVYLCASSIVAGRTDTQYFGPGTRLTVL.

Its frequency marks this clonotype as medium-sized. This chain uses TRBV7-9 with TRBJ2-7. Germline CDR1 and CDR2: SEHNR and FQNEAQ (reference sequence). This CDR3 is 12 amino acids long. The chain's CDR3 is CASSPSSYEQYF.

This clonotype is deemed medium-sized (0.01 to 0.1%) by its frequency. The CDR3 loop is CASSLSPPDTEAFF. This chain connects TRBV5-4 to TRBJ1-1. In germline, CDR1 is SGHNT, CDR2 YYREEE (reference sequence). The CDR3 has 14 amino acids.

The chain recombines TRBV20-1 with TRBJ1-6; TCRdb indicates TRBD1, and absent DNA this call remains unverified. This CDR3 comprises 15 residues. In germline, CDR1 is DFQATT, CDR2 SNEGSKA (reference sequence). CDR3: CSARDAGTGVSPLHF.

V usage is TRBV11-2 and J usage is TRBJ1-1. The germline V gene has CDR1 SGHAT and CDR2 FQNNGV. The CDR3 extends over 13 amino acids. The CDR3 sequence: CASSLRMDTEAFF.

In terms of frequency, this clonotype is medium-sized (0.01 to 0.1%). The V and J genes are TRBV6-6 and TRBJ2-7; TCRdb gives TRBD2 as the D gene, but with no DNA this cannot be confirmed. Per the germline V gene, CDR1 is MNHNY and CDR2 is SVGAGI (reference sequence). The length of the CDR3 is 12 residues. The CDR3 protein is CASREEPYEQYF.

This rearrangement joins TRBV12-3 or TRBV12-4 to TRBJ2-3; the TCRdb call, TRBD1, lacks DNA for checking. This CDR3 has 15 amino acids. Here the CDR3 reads CASSPGVVITDTQYF.

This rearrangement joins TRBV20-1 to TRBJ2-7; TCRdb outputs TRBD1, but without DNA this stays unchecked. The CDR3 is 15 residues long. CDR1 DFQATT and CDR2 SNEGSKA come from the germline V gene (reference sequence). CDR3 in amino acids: CSARDPFAGGAEQYF.

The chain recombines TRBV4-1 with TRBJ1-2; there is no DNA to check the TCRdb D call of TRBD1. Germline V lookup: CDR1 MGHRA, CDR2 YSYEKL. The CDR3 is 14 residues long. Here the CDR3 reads CASSPSQGEYGYTF.

This chain's CDR3 is CASSYRASSYNSPLHF. The V gene is TRBV2, the J gene TRBJ1-6; without DNA, the TCRdb call of TRBD1 cannot be checked. The germline V gene has CDR1 SNHLY and CDR2 FYNNEI. The CDR3 extends over 16 amino acids. Filled out from reference TRBV2 and TRBJ1-6, the complete variable domain reads EPEVTQTPSHQVTQMGQEVILRCVPISNHLYFYWYRQILGQKVEFLVSFYNNEISEKSEIFDDQFSVERPDGSNFTLKIRSTKLEDSAMYFCASSYRASSYNSPLHFGNGTRLTVT.

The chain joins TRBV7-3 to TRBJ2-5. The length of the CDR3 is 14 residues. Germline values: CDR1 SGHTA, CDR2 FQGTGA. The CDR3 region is CASSLTGLQETQYF.

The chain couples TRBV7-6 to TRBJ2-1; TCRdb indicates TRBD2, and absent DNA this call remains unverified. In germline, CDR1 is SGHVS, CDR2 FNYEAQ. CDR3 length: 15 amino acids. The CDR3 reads CASSGQAGVNNEQFF. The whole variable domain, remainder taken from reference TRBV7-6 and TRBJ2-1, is GAGVSQSPRYKVTKRGQDVALRCDPISGHVSLYWYRQALGQGPEFLTYFNYEAQQDKSGLPNDRFSAERPEGSISTLTIQRTEQRDSAMYRCASSGQAGVNNEQFFGPGTRLTVL.

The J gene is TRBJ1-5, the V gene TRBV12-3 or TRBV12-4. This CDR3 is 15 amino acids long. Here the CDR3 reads CASSLRRAGAQPQHF.